The next 20 T cell receptor beta chains were all read from a single sample in a study of T-cell memory formation after mild COVID-19. TCRdb processed the 5' RACE reads anew with MiXCR; each CDR3 protein has one entry. The table records hundreds of thousands of distinct CDR3 sequences, 20% to 25% of them present only once. What was sequenced was PBMCs or a T cell subset sorted from them (not recorded which). All receptors come from a man younger than 35 who had mild COVID-19 (a few samples of this study predate the infection). Cell type and time point are not known.

V usage is TRBV20-1 and J usage is TRBJ1-1; maybe TRBD1 (6 bases). V dropped 3 bases and J dropped 1 base, with 9 bases sitting between them. This CDR3 has 13 residues. Germline CDR1 DFQATT, CDR2 SNEGSKA (reference sequence). The CDR3 loop reads CSASPTGNTEAFF. The CDR3 DNA reads as TGCAGTGCTAGTCCGACAGGGAACACTGAAGCTTTCTTT.

The sample holds many counts of this clonotype. At one end the junction does not follow the germline gene, possibly because of a read error. The CDR3 region is CASTLLGLTDTQYF. The DNA of the CDR3 is TGTGCCAGCACTTTACTAGGTCTCACAGATACGCAGTATTTT. The chain joins TRBV12-3 or TRBV12-4 to TRBJ2-3; a possible D gene is TRBD2 (5 bases). This CDR3 has 14 amino acids.

This clonotype appeared many times. V is TRBV5-4 and J is TRBJ2-7; 10 bases fit TRBD2. The CDR3 loop spans 15 amino acids. CDR1 is SGHNT, CDR2 YYREEE, per germline (reference sequence). J lost 3 bases, V lost 4 bases, and 7 bases had no gene match. The CDR3 DNA reads TGTGCCAGCAGCCAACATAGCGGGGGGATCTACGAGCAGTACTTC. Its translation is CASSQHSGGIYEQYF.

This clonotype was picked up a small number of times. The chain uses TRBV18 and TRBJ1-2, with D tentatively TRBD1 (5 bases). With 3 bases removed from V and 1 base from J, the gap between germline ends came to 9 bases. The CDR3 runs 14 residues. CDR1 and CDR2 (germline): KGHSH, LQKENI. CDR3 sequence reads: CASSPTGVNYGYTF. CDR3 coding DNA: TGTGCCAGCTCACCCACGGGGGTTAACTATGGCTACACCTTC.

The chain combines TRBV11-2 with TRBJ1-6, with unresolved D. This CDR3 is 14 amino acids long. The germline V gene has CDR1 SGHAT and CDR2 FQNNGV. The V gene lost 4 bases and the J gene lost 8 bases, with 12 bases spanning the gap. The CDR3 DNA reads as TGTGCCAGCAGCTGGGCAGTTATGGATTCACCCCTCCACTTT. It specifies CASSWAVMDSPLHF.

This chain uses TRBV7-9 with TRBJ1-2, with 8 bases matching TRBD1. V shed 5 bases, J shed 4 bases, and the junction held 6 bases outside the gene matches. This CDR3 region has 14 residues. Looked up from germline, CDR1 is SEHNR and CDR2 is FQNEAQ (reference sequence). CDR3 DNA sequence: TGTGCCAGCAGCCCAGGGGGCTCTAGCTATGGCTACACCTTC. Translation gives CASSPGGSSYGYTF. The whole variable domain, remainder taken from reference TRBV7-9 and TRBJ1-2, is DTGVSQNPRHKITKRGQNVTFRCDPISEHNRLYWYRQTLGQGPEFLTYFQNEAQLEKSRLLSDRFSAERPKGSFSTLEIQRTEQGDSAMYLCASSPGGSSYGYTFGSGTRLTVV.

This clonotype has just a few counts. CDR3 nucleotides: TGTGCCAGCAGCCCGCCGGAACGGGCTAGTCAAGAGACCCAGTACTTC. Translated: CASSPPERASQETQYF. This chain uses TRBV5-6 with TRBJ2-5, with unresolved D. The CDR3 runs to 16 residues. Germline V gene data show CDR1 as SGHDT and CDR2 as YYEEEE. Trimming shortened V by 4 bases and J by 2 bases, and 18 bases separated the two germline ends.

This clonotype was observed at least ten times. The chain is built from TRBV5-6 and TRBJ1-2, with D perhaps TRBD1 (6 bases). This CDR3 has 12 amino acids. Germline lookup yields CDR1 SGHDT and CDR2 YYEEEE. V lost 6 bases to trimming and J lost 6 bases, with 12 bases between them. The CDR3 here is CASTQGFHGYTF. The CDR3 DNA reads as TGTGCCAGCACGCAGGGGTTTCATGGCTACACCTTC.

This clonotype was seen repeatedly, ten times or more. As DNA, the CDR3 is TGTGCCAGCAGTGACAGGGGAGACACCGGGGAGCTGTTTTTT. This codes for CASSDRGDTGELFF. The gene calls are TRBV6-4 and TRBJ2-2, with D perhaps assigned TRBD1 or TRBD2 (5 bases each). CDR1 and CDR2 (germline): MRHNA, SNTAGT. The CDR3 extends over 14 amino acids. The germline V and J ends were trimmed by 2 bases and 3 bases, with 7 bases remaining between them.

The rearrangement uses TRBV3-1 and TRBJ1-1; possibly TRBD1 for D (6 bases). CDR1 is LGHDT and CDR2 is YNNKEL in the germline V gene (reference sequence). This CDR3 contains 13 residues. Trimming took off 7 bases at V and 5 bases at J, with 14 bases between the two ends. In DNA, the CDR3 is TGTGCCAGCACTGGCAGGGGAGGTACTGAAGCTTTCTTT. Translated, it gives CASTGRGGTEAFF. Together with reference TRBV3-1 and TRBJ1-1, the CDR3 gives the full variable domain: DTAVSQTPKYLVTQMGNDKSIKCEQNLGHDTMYWYKQDSKKFLKIMFSYNNKELIINETVPNRFSPKSPDKAHLNLHINSLELGDSAVYFCASTGRGGTEAFFGQGTRLTVV.

The genes are TRBV15 and TRBJ1-2; 8 bases fit TRBD1. Germline V gene lookup returns CDR1 LNHNV and CDR2 YYDKDF (reference sequence). This CDR3 is 15 amino acids long. The V gene end was trimmed by 5 bases and the J gene end by 6 bases; junction bases not matched to a gene: 11. CDR3 region: CATSLRQGSFDGYTF. DNA for the CDR3: TGTGCCACCAGCTTGCGACAGGGGAGCTTTGATGGCTACACCTTC.

The chain employs TRBV7-9 and TRBJ2-5; TRBD2 agrees at 8 bases. V gave up 5 bases and J gave up 1 base; unmatched junction bases: 3. There are 14 residues in the CDR3. Germline CDR1 is SEHNR and CDR2 is FQNEAQ (reference sequence). As DNA, the CDR3 is TGTGCCAGCAGCCGCGGGGGGTCCCAAGAGACCCAGTACTTC. Amino acid sequence: CASSRGGSQETQYF. Together with reference TRBV7-9 and TRBJ2-5, the CDR3 gives the full variable domain: DTGVSQNPRHKITKRGQNVTFRCDPISEHNRLYWYRQTLGQGPEFLTYFQNEAQLEKSRLLSDRFSAERPKGSFSTLEIQRTEQGDSAMYLCASSRGGSQETQYFGPGTRLLVL.

The CDR3 DNA is TGTGCCAGCAGCGCCGGGACAGGGGTTGAAAAACTGTTTTTT. Translation gives CASSAGTGVEKLFF. J is TRBJ1-4 and V is TRBV5-6; 10 bases are a match to TRBD1. CDR3 length: 14 amino acids. Germline-derived CDR1 and CDR2 are SGHDT and YYEEEE. V lost 4 bases and J lost 7; bases outside the gene matches: 4. Full variable domain (missing parts from reference TRBV5-6 and TRBJ1-4): DAGVTQSPTHLIKTRGQQVTLRCSPKSGHDTVSWYQQALGQGPQFIFQYYEEEERQRGNFPDRFSGHQFPNYSSELNVNALLLGDSALYLCASSAGTGVEKLFFGSGTQLSVL.

This clonotype has at least ten counts. At one end the junction does not follow the germline gene, possibly because of a read error. V usage is TRBV7-7 and J usage is TRBJ2-2, with TRBD1 matching 10 bases. CDR3 length: 15 residues. Germline lookup yields CDR1 SSHAT and CDR2 FNYEAQ (reference sequence). CDR3 nucleotides: TGTGCTAGCAGCCCCGACAGGGGGCTTGGCGGGGAGCTGTTTTTT. Translating gives CASSPDRGLGGELFF.

A few counts support this clonotype. The chain carries TRBV20-1 and TRBJ2-3; 7 bases line up with TRBD2. CDR1 and CDR2 (germline): DFQATT, SNEGSKA (reference sequence). The CDR3 covers 16 residues. CDR3 coding DNA: TGCAGCGGAACAGGAGCCCCTAGCGGTAGCACAGATACGCAGTATTTT. This encodes CSGTGAPSGSTDTQYF.

This chain uses TRBV11-2 with TRBJ2-7, with 8 bases aligning to TRBD2. The germline V gene has CDR1 SGHAT and CDR2 FQNNGV. This CDR3 region has 16 residues. V dropped 2 bases and J dropped 5; count of bases not matched to a gene: 11. The CDR3 DNA sequence: TGTGCCAGCAGCTTAAAACGGCTAGCGGGCCCCCACGAGCAGTACGTC. It encodes CASSLKRLAGPHEQYV.

This clonotype was counted between two and nine times. This chain connects TRBV12-5 to TRBJ1-1; D unclear. This CDR3 region has 13 residues. Trimming removed 5 bases at V and 4 bases at J, with 11 bases between. The germline V gene has CDR1 LGHNT and CDR2 FRNRAP. CDR3 nucleotides: TGTGCTAGTGGTCCAGCGGTTGGCACTGAAGCTTTCTTT. Translating gives CASGPAVGTEAFF. Full variable domain (outside the CDR3, taken from reference TRBV12-5 and TRBJ1-1): DARVTQTPRHKVTEMGQEVTMRCQPILGHNTVFWYRQTMMQGLELLAYFRNRAPLDDSGMPKDRFSAEMPDATLATLKIQPSEPRDSAVYFCASGPAVGTEAFFGQGTRLTVV.

A few counts support this clonotype. This rearrangement joins TRBV7-2 to TRBJ2-1; D is possibly TRBD1 or TRBD2 (6 bases each). V lost 4 bases and J lost 10, with 11 bases in between. Germline CDR1 is SGHTA and CDR2 is FQGNSA. This CDR3 region has 12 residues. CDR3 DNA: TGTGCCAGCAGCTGGGGGGCGGGAGAGCAGTTCTTC. This translates into CASSWGAGEQFF.

This clonotype was counted ten times or more. V is TRBV28 and J is TRBJ2-7, with TRBD1 matching over 8 bases. V was pared by 6 bases and J by 12 bases, with 16 bases of the junction left unmatched. CDR3 size: 14 residues. Germline lookup yields CDR1 MDHEN and CDR2 SYDVKM. CDR3 residues: CASRTSGTGSLPYV. CDR3 coding DNA: TGTGCCAGCAGGACCTCCGGGACAGGCTCCCTTCCGTACGTC.

This clonotype showed up just a few times. The chain combines TRBV7-9 with TRBJ1-2, with a weak D call TRBD1 (6 bases). Trimming removed 3 bases from V and 6 bases from J, with 14 bases in between. CDR1 is SEHNR and CDR2 is FQNEAQ in the germline V gene (reference sequence). The CDR3 runs 14 residues. CDR3 in DNA: TGTGCCAGCAGCTTGTTGGCAGGGGCGCATGGCTACACCTTC. Amino acid sequence: CASSLLAGAHGYTF.